Presented here are 26 T cell receptor beta chains from one specimen sequenced in a study of blood T cell repertoires in COVID-19. TCRdb's table, derived via immunoSEQ multiplex PCR, lists solely in-frame clones and lacks some. The repertoire consists of 190,000 or so clones, with 70% to 90% occurring once and the leading ten covering around 1%. The sample taken for sequencing was peripheral blood. The receptors originated from a man aged 55-75 years with COVID-19, enrolled during active disease.

J is TRBJ2-1 and V is TRBV7-3, with D unresolved. The germline gives CDR1 SGHTA, CDR2 FQGTGA. The germline V and J ends were trimmed by 0 bases and 7 bases, with 7 bases remaining between them. CDR3 length: 13 amino acids. This chain's CDR3 is CASSLTGVNEQFF. The CDR3 DNA is TGTGCCAGCAGCTTAACTGGAGTTAATGAGCAGTTCTTC.

V usage is TRBV7-3 and J usage is TRBJ2-7; 9 bases are shared with TRBD2. The CDR3 covers 14 residues. The germline CDR1 and CDR2 sequences are SGHTA and FQGTGA. The ends lost 0 bases at V and 3 bases at J; junction bases unmatched: 0. The CDR3 reads CASSLTSGGYEQYF. The CDR3 DNA is TGTGCCAGCAGCTTAACTAGCGGGGGCTACGAGCAGTACTTC. The variable domain in full, with the rest retrieved from reference TRBV7-3 and TRBJ2-7, is GAGVSQTPSNKVTEKGKYVELRCDPISGHTALYWYRQSLGQGPEFLIYFQGTGAADDSGLPNDRFFAVRPEGSVSTLKIQRTERGDSAVYLCASSLTSGGYEQYFGPGTRLTVT.

The V and J genes are TRBV11-3 and TRBJ2-1, with TRBD2 matching over 8 bases. The CDR3 runs to 13 residues. Germline lookup yields CDR1 SGHNT and CDR2 YENEEA. Trimming cost V 5 bases and J 7 bases; bases outside gene matches: 4. The chain's CDR3 is CASSLGGGNEQFF. The CDR3 DNA reads TGTGCCAGCAGCCTCGGGGGGGGTAATGAGCAGTTCTTC.

The V and J genes are TRBV5-1 and TRBJ2-7; D is unclear. The V gene's germline CDR1 is SGHRS and CDR2 YFSETQ. This CDR3 has 14 residues. Trimming pared 0 bases from V and 3 bases from J, leaving 10 bases between. Here the CDR3 DNA reads TGCGCCAGCAGCTTGGAAGTTGGCCTCTACGAGCAGTACTTC. This gives the protein CASSLEVGLYEQYF.

This chain links TRBV4-2 with TRBJ2-2; 12 bases match TRBD2. This CDR3 contains 18 residues. The J segment lost 7 bases and the V segment lost 1 base, leaving 10 bases of the junction unmatched. Germline V gene lookup returns CDR1 LGHNA and CDR2 YNFKEQ. Written as DNA, the CDR3 is TGTGCCAGCAGCCAAGCCGGCCTAGCGGGAGGGCAGGGCGGGGAGCTGTTTTTT. This codes for CASSQAGLAGGQGGELFF.

The chain carries TRBV19 and TRBJ2-1, with D possibly TRBD2 on 6 matching bases. V shed 7 bases and J shed 3 bases, with 10 bases lying between them. The CDR3 is 13 amino acids. Germline lookup yields CDR1 LNHDA and CDR2 SQIVND (reference sequence). CDR3 residues: CASTWRGYNEQFF. The CDR3 nucleotides read TGTGCCAGTACCTGGCGGGGCTACAATGAGCAGTTCTTC. Based on the CDR3 plus reference TRBV19 and TRBJ2-1, the full variable domain is DGGITQSPKYLFRKEGQNVTLSCEQNLNHDAMYWYRQDPGQGLRLIYYSQIVNDFQKGDIAEGYSVSREKKESFPLTVTSAQKNPTAFYLCASTWRGYNEQFFGPGTRLTVL.

This chain uses TRBV7-3 with TRBJ1-3; tentatively, D is TRBD1 (5 bases). The germline gives CDR1 SGHTA, CDR2 FQGTGA. The V end was cut by 0 bases, the J end by 2 bases, with 11 bases between. The CDR3 runs to 16 residues. CDR3 DNA sequence: TGTGCCAGCAGCTTAACTTCCAGGGCCCCTGGAAACACCATATATTTT. This encodes CASSLTSRAPGNTIYF.

The rearrangement joins TRBV30 to TRBJ1-2, with D maybe TRBD1 (5 bases). Germline V gene sequence: CDR1 GTSNPN, CDR2 SVGIG (reference sequence). V was trimmed by 0 bases and J by 4 bases, leaving 9 bases between them. There are 13 residues in the CDR3. CDR3 in amino acids: CAWSVGGTYGYTF. CDR3 nucleotide sequence: TGTGCCTGGAGTGTAGGAGGGACCTATGGCTACACCTTC.

The rearrangement links TRBV3-1 (or the pseudogene TRBV3-2) to TRBJ2-3; 11 bases line up with TRBD2. V trimming: 4 bases; J trimming: 2 bases; junction bases outside the gene matches: 11. The CDR3 contains 18 residues. The germline V gene has CDR1 LGHDT and CDR2 YNNKEL (reference sequence). CDR3 nucleotide sequence: TGTGCCAGCAGCCCGGGACTAGCGGACGCTAGACTCACAGATACGCAGTATTTT. It is translated as CASSPGLADARLTDTQYF.

This chain joins TRBV19 and TRBJ1-5, with 8 bases aligning to TRBD1. This CDR3 spans 14 amino acids. CDR1 and CDR2 (germline): LNHDA, SQIVND (reference sequence). V lost 4 bases and J lost 2; bases outside the gene matches: 1. CDR3 region: CASSTDRGNQPQHF. The CDR3 nucleotides read TGTGCCAGTAGTACGGACAGGGGCAATCAGCCCCAGCATTTT.

V gene TRBV7-2 combines with J gene TRBJ2-5; possible D gene TRBD1, 6 bases. Germline V CDR1 and CDR2: SGHTA, FQGNSA. CDR3 length: 13 residues. V lost 3 bases and J lost 5, with 10 bases in between. CDR3 sequence (DNA): TGTGCCAGCAGCTTGAACAGGGAGGAGACCCAGTACTTC. This translates into CASSLNREETQYF.

The rearrangement joins TRBV11-2 to TRBJ1-1; D may be TRBD1 (5 bases). Germline V lookup: CDR1 SGHAT, CDR2 FQNNGV. V was trimmed by 1 base and J by 6 bases, leaving 12 bases between them. The length of the CDR3 is 14 residues. The CDR3 DNA reads as TGTGCCAGCAGCTTAGGGGGCGGAGTGGCTGAAGCTTTCTTT. This codes for CASSLGGGVAEAFF.

The V call is TRBV5-4, the J call TRBJ2-2; possible D gene TRBD2, 6 bases. V shed 5 bases and J shed 0 bases, with 17 bases lying between them. Germline V gene sequence: CDR1 SGHNT, CDR2 YYREEE (reference sequence). The CDR3 extends over 17 amino acids. CDR3 sequence reads: CASSFPRLGSNTGELFF. The CDR3 coding sequence is TGTGCCAGCAGTTTTCCCCGACTAGGGTCGAACACCGGGGAGCTGTTTTTT.

The V call is TRBV6-5, the J call TRBJ2-7; maybe TRBD1 (5 bases). The CDR3 loop spans 15 amino acids. The germline CDR1 and CDR2 sequences are MNHEY and SVGAGI. Trimming took off 6 bases at V and 4 bases at J, with 19 bases between the two ends. The CDR3 here is CASRPVARAGYEQYF. CDR3 nucleotide sequence: TGTGCCAGCAGGCCCGTAGCCAGGGCAGGATACGAGCAGTACTTC.

The chain joins TRBV6-5 to TRBJ1-1; D ambiguous. The CDR3 length is 13 residues. V was pared by 7 bases and J by 0 bases, with 9 bases between. The V gene's germline CDR1 is MNHEY and CDR2 SVGAGI. The chain's CDR3 is CASIGRMNTEAFF. Written as DNA, the CDR3 is TGTGCCAGCATCGGCAGGATGAACACTGAAGCTTTCTTT.

V and J are TRBV29-1 and TRBJ2-3; 10 positions agree with TRBD1. V shed 7 bases, J shed 0 bases, and the junction held 4 bases outside the gene matches. CDR1 and CDR2 (germline): SQVTM, ANQGSEA. The CDR3 runs 14 residues. In DNA, the CDR3 is TGCAGCGCAGACAGGGGGCGAAGCACAGATACGCAGTATTTT. Protein sequence: CSADRGRSTDTQYF.

The chain has TRBV2 and TRBJ2-7; 9 nucleotides align to TRBD2. Germline-derived CDR1 and CDR2 are SNHLY and FYNNEI. After removal of 7 bases from V and 5 bases from J, the junction contained 9 bases not matched to a gene. The CDR3 loop spans 14 amino acids. CDR3 bases: TGTGCCAGCACCTTTAGCGGGAGTGGAGACGAGCAGTACTTC. This codes for CASTFSGSGDEQYF. The whole variable domain, filled in from reference TRBV2 and TRBJ2-7, reads EPEVTQTPSHQVTQMGQEVILRCVPISNHLYFYWYRQILGQKVEFLVSFYNNEISEKSEIFDDQFSVERPDGSNFTLKIRSTKLEDSAMYFCASTFSGSGDEQYFGPGTRLTVT.

The rearrangement links TRBV28 to TRBJ2-5; D is unclear. V dropped 5 bases and J dropped 5 bases, with 9 bases sitting between them. Germline V lookup: CDR1 MDHEN, CDR2 SYDVKM. The CDR3 spans 12 residues. The CDR3 DNA reads TGTGCCAGCAGTGGAGTTGGCGAGACCCAGTACTTC. It translates to CASSGVGETQYF.

The gene calls are TRBV5-1 and TRBJ2-3; D not resolved. The CDR3 loop spans 11 amino acids. The V and J ends lost 1 base and 12 bases respectively, with 9 bases between them. Germline V lookup: CDR1 SGHRS, CDR2 YFSETQ. CDR3 coding DNA: TGCGCCAGCAGCTTGAATCAGGATCAGTATTTT. Its protein product is CASSLNQDQYF.

Note on this clone: The junction and the germline gene differ at one end; a read error may be behind it. The chain links TRBV14 to TRBJ2-5; tentatively, D is TRBD2 (6 bases). This CDR3 spans 19 amino acids. The V gene's germline CDR1 is SGHDN and CDR2 FVKESK. DNA for the CDR3: TGTGCCAGCAGCCAAGATTTTAATTGGGACGGGAGAAAAAGAGAGGCCCAGTACTTC. Its translation: CASSQDFNWDGRKREAQYF.

This clone was seen a single time. The J gene is TRBJ2-2, the V gene TRBV5-6; D is unresolved. Germline V gene sequence: CDR1 SGHDT, CDR2 YYEEEE. The CDR3 is 17 residues long. V was cut by 2 bases and J by 1 base, with 15 bases left in between. The CDR3 protein is CASSFLPGSLNTGELFF. The CDR3 DNA is TGTGCCAGCAGCTTTCTTCCAGGCTCTTTGAACACCGGGGAGCTGTTTTTT.

The chain has TRBV6-6 and TRBJ1-1; D gene ambiguous. V was pared by 6 bases and J by 6 bases, with 11 bases between. The CDR3 has 12 residues. Per the germline V gene, CDR1 is MNHNY and CDR2 is SVGAGI (reference sequence). The CDR3 DNA sequence: TGTGCCAGCAGACTCAGAGGGCCTGAAGCTTTCTTT. The encoded protein is CASRLRGPEAFF.

This rearrangement joins TRBV10-1 to TRBJ2-7; D may be TRBD1 (5 bases). Trimming removed 10 bases at V and 5 bases at J, with 15 bases between. The germline gives CDR1 WNHNN, CDR2 SYGVQD (reference sequence). The CDR3 is 12 amino acids. The CDR3 protein is CAKTGEFHEQYF. The CDR3 DNA is TGCGCCAAAACAGGAGAGTTCCACGAGCAGTACTTC.

The chain joins TRBV7-2 to TRBJ1-4, with unresolved D. Germline CDR1 SGHTA, CDR2 FQGNSA. CDR3 size: 15 residues. V was shortened by 5 bases and J by 6 bases, with 16 bases between the two germline ends. The CDR3 loop is CASSPGRALDEKLFF. CDR3 in DNA: TGTGCCAGCAGCCCTGGGAGGGCTCTAGATGAAAAACTGTTTTTT. The full variable domain, completed using reference TRBV7-2 and TRBJ1-4, is GAGVSQSPSNKVTEKGKDVELRCDPISGHTALYWYRQSLGQGLEFLIYFQGNSAPDKSGLPSDRFSAERTGGSVSTLTIQRTQQEDSAVYLCASSPGRALDEKLFFGSGTQLSVL.

The V call is TRBV5-4, the J call TRBJ1-4; D call uncertain. The CDR3 is 15 residues long. V lost 0 bases, J lost 8 bases, and 14 bases lay in between. Germline V gene sequence: CDR1 SGHNT, CDR2 YYREEE (reference sequence). The CDR3 here is CASSLGSSTGEKLFF. CDR3 nucleotide sequence: TGTGCCAGCAGCTTGGGCAGCAGTACGGGGGAAAAACTGTTTTTT.

The chain employs TRBV19 and TRBJ1-6; D is undetermined. Germline V gene sequence: CDR1 LNHDA, CDR2 SQIVND (reference sequence). Trimming took off 5 bases at V and 4 bases at J, with 6 bases between the two ends. This CDR3 comprises 13 residues. Here the CDR3 DNA reads TGTGCCAGTAGTTATCAGTATAATTCACCCCTCCACTTT. The encoded protein is CASSYQYNSPLHF. The full variable domain, with the rest looked up from reference TRBV19 and TRBJ1-6, is DGGITQSPKYLFRKEGQNVTLSCEQNLNHDAMYWYRQDPGQGLRLIYYSQIVNDFQKGDIAEGYSVSREKKESFPLTVTSAQKNPTAFYLCASSYQYNSPLHFGNGTRLTVT.